Following are 28 T cell receptor beta chains from one sample sequenced in a study of blood T cell repertoires in COVID-19. The method was immunoSEQ multiplex PCR; TCRdb's version includes in-frame clones alone and lacks a portion of them. Of under 250,000 clones listed, roughly 84% are singletons. Sequences were obtained from peripheral blood. Source of these receptors: a man aged 50 or older who had recovered from COVID-19.

J is TRBJ2-3 and V is TRBV6-5; 7 nucleotides line up with TRBD2. CDR1 MNHEY and CDR2 SVGAGI come from the germline V gene. Trimming at V came to 10 bases and at J to 0 bases, leaving 10 bases not matched to a gene. CDR3 length: 15 residues. The CDR3 here is CATLGGRDSTDTQYF. Written as DNA, the CDR3 is TGTGCCACCTTGGGAGGGAGGGATAGCACAGATACGCAGTATTTT.

The chain links TRBV4-2 to TRBJ2-1; 9 nucleotides align to TRBD1. This CDR3 has 16 amino acids. CDR1 is LGHNA, CDR2 YNFKEQ, per germline. The ends lost 1 base at V and 4 bases at J; junction bases unmatched: 5. The CDR3 DNA reads as TGTGCCAGCAGCCAAGGAGGACAGGGGAGATACAATGAGCAGTTCTTC. Protein: CASSQGGQGRYNEQFF.

The V call is TRBV28, the J call TRBJ2-7, with D possibly matching TRBD2 (5 bases). Germline lookup yields CDR1 MDHEN and CDR2 SYDVKM. This CDR3 is built from 16 residues. V lost 6 bases and J 3 bases, leaving 21 bases between the germline ends. CDR3 in DNA: TGTGCCAGCAGGGGAGTAGAAGATGGACCCTTCTACGAGCAGTACTTC. Translating it yields CASRGVEDGPFYEQYF.

The rearrangement links TRBV28 to TRBJ1-1; TRBD1 might be the D (6 bases). The CDR3 is 16 residues long. The germline V gene has CDR1 MDHEN and CDR2 SYDVKM. V was clipped by 4 bases and J by 3 bases, with 18 bases between them. The CDR3 here is CASSSLRDILHTEAFF. For the CDR3, the DNA is TGTGCCAGCAGTTCCCTCCGGGACATCCTTCACACTGAAGCTTTCTTT.

CDR3 amino acids: CASRESDRMNTEAFF. The CDR3 DNA follows: TGTGCCAGCAGAGAGTCCGACAGAATGAACACTGAAGCTTTCTTT. The chain recombines TRBV2 with TRBJ1-1; a weak D match, TRBD1 (5 bases). CDR1 and CDR2 from the germline V gene are SNHLY and FYNNEI. There are 15 residues in the CDR3. V was pared by 6 bases and J by 0 bases, with 14 bases between. Based on the CDR3 plus reference TRBV2 and TRBJ1-1, the full variable domain is EPEVTQTPSHQVTQMGQEVILRCVPISNHLYFYWYRQILGQKVEFLVSFYNNEISEKSEIFDDQFSVERPDGSNFTLKIRSTKLEDSAMYFCASRESDRMNTEAFFGQGTRLTVV.

This chain uses TRBV15 with TRBJ1-1; possibly TRBD1 for D (6 bases). The CDR3 has 14 residues. Trimming took off 4 bases at V and 1 base at J, with 10 bases between the two ends. Germline CDR1 reads LNHNV; CDR2 reads YYDKDF (reference sequence). The CDR3 protein is CATSTLRGNTEAFF. The CDR3 DNA reads TGTGCCACCAGCACACTCAGGGGGAACACTGAAGCTTTCTTT.

The genes are TRBV30 and TRBJ1-5; a possible D gene is TRBD1 (6 bases). The CDR3 totals 13 residues. The V end lost 5 bases, the J end lost 2 bases, and 10 bases lay between the germline ends. Germline CDR1 reads GTSNPN; CDR2 reads SVGIG (reference sequence). The CDR3 DNA is TGTGCCTGGGGGGGCAGGGGCAATCAGCCCCAGCATTTT. Amino acid sequence: CAWGGRGNQPQHF.

The chain uses TRBV5-5 and TRBJ2-3; the D gene is possibly TRBD2 (5 bases). Germline-derived CDR1 and CDR2 are SGHKS and YYEKEE (reference sequence). The V gene lost 4 bases and the J gene lost 6 bases, with 12 bases spanning the gap. The CDR3 covers 13 residues. The CDR3 region is CASSARSGDTQYF. The CDR3 nucleotides read TGTGCCAGCAGCGCCCGATCGGGGGATACGCAGTATTTT. The full variable domain, its missing parts supplied by reference TRBV5-5 and TRBJ2-3, is DAGVTQSPTHLIKTRGQQVTLRCSPISGHKSVSWYQQVLGQGPQFIFQYYEKEERGRGNFPDRFSARQFPNYSSELNVNALLLGDSALYLCASSARSGDTQYFGPGTRLTVL.

The chain is built from TRBV18 and TRBJ1-1, with 9 bases aligning to TRBD1. V was clipped by 4 bases and J by 5 bases; unmatched bases: 2. The CDR3 loop spans 13 amino acids. Germline V CDR1 and CDR2: KGHSH, LQKENI. CDR3 region: CASSLGQGTEAFF. As DNA, the CDR3 is TGTGCCAGCTCACTCGGACAGGGGACTGAAGCTTTCTTT.

The gene calls are TRBV29-1 and TRBJ2-1; tentative D call: TRBD2 (7 bases). The germline V and J ends were trimmed by 7 bases and 5 bases, with 18 bases remaining between them. There are 14 residues in the CDR3. Germline values: CDR1 SQVTM, CDR2 ANQGSEA. The chain's CDR3 is CSAPRGDYNNEQFF. For the CDR3, the DNA is TGCAGCGCCCCGAGGGGGGACTATAACAATGAGCAGTTCTTC.

The rearrangement links TRBV28 to TRBJ1-4; TRBD1 matches at 9 bases. CDR3 length: 17 residues. Germline trimming cut 3 bases from V and 1 base from J; bases unmatched to any gene: 6. Germline assignment: CDR1 MDHEN and CDR2 SYDVKM. The CDR3 DNA is TGTGCCAGCAGTTTCCGGTACAGGGGGCAAACTAATGAAAAACTGTTTTTT. Encoded protein: CASSFRYRGQTNEKLFF.

Note on this clone: This sample also contains other DNA sequences that code for the same CDR3. CDR3 protein: CASSLTGDSPYEQYF. In DNA, the CDR3 is TGTGCCAGCAGCCTGACAGGGGATTCTCCCTACGAGCAGTACTTC. V and J are TRBV5-5 and TRBJ2-7; TRBD1 aligns across 8 bases. J lost 2 bases, V lost 4 bases, and 8 bases had no gene match. Per the germline V gene, CDR1 is SGHKS and CDR2 is YYEKEE (reference sequence). The CDR3 covers 15 residues.

This clone was recorded only once. The chain carries TRBV5-4 and TRBJ2-7, with 8 positions matching TRBD2. The CDR3 is 15 amino acids. V gave up 1 base and J gave up 2 bases; unmatched junction bases: 5. The V gene's germline CDR1 is SGHNT and CDR2 YYREEE (reference sequence). The DNA for the CDR3 is TGTGCCAGCAGCTTGAGTAGCGGGAAGGCCTACGAGCAGTACTTC. As protein: CASSLSSGKAYEQYF. The full variable domain, with the rest looked up from reference TRBV5-4 and TRBJ2-7, is ETGVTQSPTHLIKTRGQQVTLRCSSQSGHNTVSWYQQALGQGPQFIFQYYREEENGRGNFPPRFSGLQFPNYSSELNVNALELDDSALYLCASSLSSGKAYEQYFGPGTRLTVT.

The V and J genes are TRBV29-1 and TRBJ2-2; 7 bases match TRBD2. V dropped 6 bases and J dropped 0; count of bases not matched to a gene: 4. This CDR3 is 14 amino acids long. Germline V CDR1 and CDR2: SQVTM, ANQGSEA. CDR3 sequence (DNA): TGCAGCGTGACTGGGGGGGCGAACACCGGGGAGCTGTTTTTT. It yields the protein CSVTGGANTGELFF.

V usage is TRBV5-4 and J usage is TRBJ2-1, with D perhaps matching TRBD1 (5 bases). Trimming cost V 2 bases and J 1 base, with 13 bases left between them. Germline CDR1 and CDR2: SGHNT and YYREEE (reference sequence). This CDR3 region has 16 residues. Written as DNA, the CDR3 is TGTGCCAGCAGCTTCGATGCCTCAGGGTCCTACAATGAGCAGTTCTTC. This codes for CASSFDASGSYNEQFF.

The chain carries TRBV5-1 and TRBJ2-7; a weak D match, TRBD2 (6 bases). CDR1 is SGHRS and CDR2 is YFSETQ in the germline V gene. This CDR3 is built from 14 residues. V lost 0 bases and J lost 6, with 13 bases in between. As DNA, the CDR3 is TGCGCCAGCAGCTTGGAGGGGAGGCGGGGCGAGCAGTACTTC. It yields the protein CASSLEGRRGEQYF.

This clone was observed at least ten times. V usage is TRBV24-1 and J usage is TRBJ2-4; a possible D gene is TRBD2 (5 bases). Germline V gene data show CDR1 as KGHDR and CDR2 as SFDVKD. The CDR3 extends over 16 amino acids. V lost 3 bases, J lost 3 bases, and 14 bases lay in between. The CDR3 DNA is TGTGCCACCAGTGATGCCCGCCCCGGGGACAAAAACATTCAGTACTTC. It translates to CATSDARPGDKNIQYF.

The chain employs TRBV2 and TRBJ2-5; D may be TRBD1 (5 bases). Germline V CDR1 and CDR2: SNHLY, FYNNEI. The CDR3 contains 14 residues. The V end was cut by 8 bases, the J end by 7 bases, with 20 bases between. CDR3 nucleotide sequence: TGTGCCAGCGAGACCCTAAGGGGCATTGGGACCCAGTACTTC. The encoded protein is CASETLRGIGTQYF.

V usage is TRBV5-1 and J usage is TRBJ2-7, with D tentatively TRBD1 (6 bases). Trimming cost V 7 bases and J 2 bases, with 10 bases left between them. From germline, CDR1 is SGHRS and CDR2 YFSETQ. This CDR3 region has 12 residues. As DNA, the CDR3 is TGCGCCAGCCGGACAGAAACCTACGAGCAGTACTTC. This sequence encodes CASRTETYEQYF.

The rearrangement links TRBV5-6 to TRBJ2-1; 9 bases fit TRBD2. The CDR3 has 15 amino acids. V lost 2 bases, J lost 8 bases, and 8 bases stayed unmatched. Per germline, CDR1 SGHDT and CDR2 YYEEEE. The CDR3, as DNA: TGTGCCAGCAGCTTACCGGGACTAGCAGACTATGAGCAGTTCTTC. This codes for CASSLPGLADYEQFF.

The V call is TRBV18, the J call TRBJ2-5; 7 bases match TRBD2. Losses at the gene ends were 1 base for V and 7 bases for J; bases not matched to a gene: 6. The length of the CDR3 is 14 residues. CDR1 is KGHSH, CDR2 LQKENI, per germline. CDR3 sequence: CASSPQRDAGTQYF. The DNA for the CDR3 is TGTGCCAGCTCACCACAGCGGGACGCCGGGACCCAGTACTTC.

V gene TRBV27 combines with J gene TRBJ2-7, with TRBD2 matching 11 bases. The CDR3 consists of 16 residues. Germline V gene lookup returns CDR1 MNHEY and CDR2 SMNVEV (reference sequence). J lost 2 bases, V lost 2 bases, and 5 bases had no gene match. CDR3 residues: CASSLRLAGRPYEQYF. The CDR3, as DNA: TGTGCCAGCAGTTTAAGACTAGCGGGAAGGCCCTACGAGCAGTACTTC.

The chain employs TRBV3-1 (or the pseudogene TRBV3-2) and TRBJ1-1, with D tentatively TRBD1 (6 bases). Trimming shortened V by 0 bases and J by 4 bases, and 15 bases separated the two germline ends. CDR3 length: 16 residues. CDR1 is LGHDT, CDR2 YNNKEL, per germline (reference sequence). DNA for the CDR3: TGTGCCAGCAGCCAAGATAAGGGACATCTAACCACTGAAGCTTTCTTT. Its protein is CASSQDKGHLTTEAFF.

This clone came up once. V and J are TRBV9 and TRBJ1-2; D is unclear. This CDR3 spans 12 amino acids. CDR1 and CDR2 (germline): SGDLS, YYNGEE. Trimming took 3 bases from V and 7 from J, leaving 10 bases between them. The CDR3 region is CASSGGIFGYTF. CDR3 nucleotide sequence: TGTGCCAGCAGCGGAGGGATTTTTGGCTACACCTTC.

This clone appeared a single time. The chain carries TRBV6-4 and TRBJ1-4; D call uncertain. V dropped 5 bases and J dropped 0 bases, with 4 bases sitting between them. This CDR3 is built from 13 residues. The germline gives CDR1 MRHNA, CDR2 SNTAGT. CDR3 loop: CASSPATNEKLFF. In nucleotides, the CDR3 is TGTGCCAGCAGTCCAGCAACTAATGAAAAACTGTTTTTT.

The chain combines TRBV4-2 with TRBJ2-7; 9 positions agree with TRBD2. Losses at the gene ends were 0 bases for V and 4 bases for J; bases not matched to a gene: 10. Germline-derived CDR1 and CDR2 are LGHNA and YNFKEQ. The CDR3 covers 17 residues. The CDR3 nucleotides read TGTGCCAGCAGCCAAGAGGGGGGTAGCGGGAGAAGGTACGAGCAGTACTTC. Its protein product is CASSQEGGSGRRYEQYF.

The rearrangement uses TRBV27 and TRBJ2-3; TRBD2 matches 9 bases. This CDR3 is 14 amino acids long. Germline V CDR1 and CDR2: MNHEY, SMNVEV (reference sequence). V trimming: 6 bases; J trimming: 2 bases; junction bases outside the gene matches: 3. This CDR3 is CASSGLANTDTQYF. As DNA, the CDR3 is TGTGCCAGCAGCGGACTAGCGAACACAGATACGCAGTATTTT.

Concerning this clone: Mismatch with germline at one junction end may stem from a read error. The V call is TRBV5-6, the J call TRBJ2-7; 11 nucleotides agree with TRBD1. Germline CDR1 and CDR2: SGHDT and YYEEEE. The CDR3 loop spans 13 amino acids. CDR3 sequence reads: CASSGTRTGGLSF. In nucleotides, the CDR3 is TGTGCCAGCAGCGGGACCCGGACAGGGGGCCTAAGCTTC.